This T cell receptor beta chain comes out of a study of shared clonotypes between healthy human individuals. Study overall: Donors were a couple of women and a few men aged 18 to 49.

V was cut by 0 bases and J by 0 bases, with 15 bases left in between. There are 18 residues in the CDR3. Germline loops: CDR1 MGHRA, CDR2 YSYEKL. The study's findings and limits: Sharing across four donors was seen in 5% to 5.5% of naive CD4 clonotypes. Despite large depth, rarefaction showed incomplete sorted-subset sequencing.

Using immunoSEQ multiplex PCR, the repertoire was profiled, and TCRdb retains in-frame clones only, with some absent. The repertoire consists of some 2.3 million clones, with 80% to 95% occurring once and the leading ten covering about 0.41%. Worth noting for this clone: Its antigen remains unknown.

Sequenced sample: naive CD4+ T cells from PBMCs. Documented subset: CD45RA+ positively selected. J is TRBJ1-5 and V is TRBV4-1; D is undetermined. The TCR sequence derives from a man aged 18 to 29 in good health. Some clones in this sample may be carry-over from other donors' samples. This CDR3 is CASSQEGWRQYSNQPQHF. As DNA, the CDR3 is TGCGCCAGCAGCCAAGAAGGCTGGCGGCAATATAGCAATCAGCCCCAGCATTTT.